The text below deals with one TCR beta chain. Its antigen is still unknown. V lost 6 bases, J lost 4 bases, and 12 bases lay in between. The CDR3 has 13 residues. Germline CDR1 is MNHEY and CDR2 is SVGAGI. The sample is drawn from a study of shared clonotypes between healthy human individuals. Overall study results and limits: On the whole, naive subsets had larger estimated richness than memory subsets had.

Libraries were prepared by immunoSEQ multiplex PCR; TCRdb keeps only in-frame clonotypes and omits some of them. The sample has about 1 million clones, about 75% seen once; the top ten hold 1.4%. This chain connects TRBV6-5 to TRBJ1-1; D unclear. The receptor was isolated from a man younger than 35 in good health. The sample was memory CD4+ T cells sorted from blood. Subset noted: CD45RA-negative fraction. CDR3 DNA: TGTGCCAGCAGCCTCAACCCCCCCACTGAAGCTTTCTTT. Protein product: CASSLNPPTEAFF.